This is a list of T cell receptor beta chains from one sample in a study of T cell changes during pregnancy in multiple sclerosis. Clones were sequenced by immunoSEQ multiplex PCR, and TCRdb holds only the in-frame ones, with some missing. The sample lists about 38,000 clones, roughly 90% occurring once. The specimen comprised CD8+ T cells from peripheral blood mononuclear cells, sampled in the third trimester of pregnancy. The receptors shown here come from a female donor with multiple sclerosis, enrolled in a pregnancy study. The CDR3 runs from the conserved cysteine through the conserved F or W. The D gene is left open where the match is weak. Clone size is given for some rows only: seen once, a few or many times, or a class if the clone is expanded.

D: TRBD2; J: TRBJ2-1; V: TRBV30; size: -; DNA: TGTGCCTGGAGTGGACTAGCGGGATACAATGAGCAGTTCTTC; CDR3: CAWSGLAGYNEQFF
D: TRBD2; J: TRBJ2-1; V: TRBV27; size: once; DNA: TGTGCCAGCAGTCCGTTGACTAGCGTCTACAATGAGCAGTTCTTC; CDR3: CASSPLTSVYNEQFF
D: TRBD1; J: TRBJ2-7; V: TRBV28; size: -; DNA: TGTGCCAGCACCACCACAGGGGGCGCATACGAGCAGTACTTC; CDR3: CASTTTGGAYEQYF
D: -; J: TRBJ1-1; V: TRBV11-2; size: -; DNA: TGTGCCAGCAGCCAAACAGGACCGAACACTGAAGCTTTCTTT; CDR3: CASSQTGPNTEAFF
D: TRBD1; J: TRBJ2-2; V: TRBV7-9; size: -; DNA: TGTGCCAGCAGCCACGACAGGGCGAACACCGGGGAGCTGTTTTTT; CDR3: CASSHDRANTGELFF
D: -; J: TRBJ1-2; V: TRBV4-3; size: -; DNA: TGCGCCAGCAGCCAATATGCAGGGTCGGGCTATGGCTACACCTTC; CDR3: CASSQYAGSGYGYTF
D: TRBD1; J: TRBJ1-1; V: TRBV28; size: few; DNA: TGTGCGACAATCGACAGGGGAAGTACTGAAGCTTTCTTT; CDR3: CATIDRGSTEAFF
D: -; J: TRBJ1-6; V: TRBV6-6; size: -; DNA: TGTGCCAGCAGTTACGGTGGGGAGAATTCACCCCTCCACTTT; CDR3: CASSYGGENSPLHF
D: -; J: TRBJ2-7; V: TRBV21-1; size: -; DNA: TGTGCCAGCAGCAAAGTTTACAGGGGGCCCCCGAACTACGAGCAGTACTTC; CDR3: CASSKVYRGPPNYEQYF
D: -; J: TRBJ2-7; V: TRBV28; size: -; DNA: TGTGCCAGCAGTCTGGCAATTTCCTACGAGCAGTACTTC; CDR3: CASSLAISYEQYF
D: -; J: TRBJ2-3; V: TRBV29-1; size: -; DNA: TGCAGCGTTGAAGAGGGACAATTCCACCAGTATTTT; CDR3: CSVEEGQFHQYF
D: -; J: TRBJ1-2; V: TRBV6-6; size: once; DNA: TGTGCCAGCTTCCTGTTAGCTAACTATGGCTACACCTTC; CDR3: CASFLLANYGYTF
D: -; J: TRBJ2-7; V: TRBV9; size: once; DNA: TGTGCCAGCAGCCCAAAGGGCGAGGCAGGGTCCTACGAGCAGTACTTC; CDR3: CASSPKGEAGSYEQYF
D: -; J: TRBJ2-2; V: TRBV4-1; size: -; DNA: TGCGCCAGCAGCCACCGGACAGACGGGGAGCTGTTTTTT; CDR3: CASSHRTDGELFF
D: -; J: TRBJ2-2; V: TRBV5-6; size: -; DNA: TGTGCCAGCAGCTTGGTGGGCAGCACCGGGGAGCTGTTTTTT; CDR3: CASSLVGSTGELFF
D: TRBD2; J: TRBJ2-7; V: TRBV7-9; size: once; DNA: TGTGCCAGCAGCTTTGGGTCCAGCGGGACCTACGAGCAGTACTTC; CDR3: CASSFGSSGTYEQYF
D: -; J: TRBJ2-7; V: TRBV9; size: medium-sized; DNA: TGTGCCAGCAGCGTAACTGAAAGCTCCTACGAGCAGTACTTC; CDR3: CASSVTESSYEQYF